This TCR beta chain derives from a study of tumor-infiltrating lymphocytes in primary liver carcinoma (dated by TCRdb to the late 2010s). Looking at the study overall: Roughly five patients with histopathologically diagnosed primary liver carcinoma underwent surgical resection in China between November 2015 and 2016. The five patients, three men and two women aged 30 to 69 years, had hepatocellular carcinoma (four) or combined HCC and intrahepatic cholangiocarcinoma (one). The five patients had tumors staged T1-T3 N0M0, with maximum diameters ranging from about 4.2 to 11 cm. Samples yielded roughly 3.5 to 8 million productive TCRbeta reads; read depth did not differ significantly between tissue types. Across five regions of each liver tumor, along with adjacent normal tissue and blood, the study brought together TCRbeta repertoire sequencing, expression microarrays and whole-exome sequencing. A total of approximately 35 specimens from 5 patients, comprising about 25 tumor regions, 5 adjacent noncancerous liver tissues and 5 peripheral blood samples, were covered by TCRbeta repertoire sequencing. High reproducibility was observed for the technical replicate repertoires, with mean shared-clone rates near 0.89 and correlation coefficients above 0.95. What the study reported, not specific to this receptor: With just 4 or 5 patients in the study, the authors point out that the findings should be validated in a larger study. Consistent with antigen-driven expansion, pairs of tumor regions showed higher repertoire overlap (mean about 36%) than either tumor-adjacent pairs (approximately 17%) or tumor-blood pairs (roughly 15%). A significantly larger repertoire fraction was made up by the top 250 clones in tumors than in blood (p = 0.039). Because the samples were bulk and unsorted, CD4+ and CD8+ T cell repertoires could not be compared. Because sequencing covered only the TCR beta chain and unpaired alpha chains were not captured, true repertoire diversity is likely underestimated.

A constant-region primer and ProtoScript II reverse transcriptase were used to reverse-transcribe TCRbeta-specific cDNA from around 530 ng total RNA. TCRbeta libraries were built with three nested multiplex PCR rounds, a slightly modified ARM-PCR procedure. Sample barcodes and Illumina adapters were attached in a final 25-cycle PCR using Deep VentR polymerase. Before sequencing, amplicons of 200-500 bp were purified from gel using a QIAquick gel extraction kit. TCRbeta amplicons were sequenced on an Illumina HiSeq 2500 with 250-bp paired-end reads. In the paper's pipeline: Reads were quality-trimmed with Trimmomatic v0.33, and paired reads were merged with FLASH v1.2.11 to recover full CDR3 sequences. MiGEC v1.2.1b assigned V, D and J germline segments to the rearranged TCRbeta sequences. Clonotype statistics and Shannon-Wiener diversity indices were calculated with VDJtools v1.0.0. To cut down on sampling bias, every analysis after diversity analysis relied on just the 250 most abundant clonotypes from each sample. TCRdb's own reprocessing of the public reads used fastp at Q25 and MiXCR and kept productive beta chains. Rows are combined by CDR3 protein, so each entry shows the most common genes and DNA. The V and J calls come from TCRdb's annotation, not from the publication. The sample table contains approximately 310,000 distinct CDR3 sequences; only one count was recorded for 65% of them. Roughly 8.9% of the sample belongs to the ten largest clones.

Blood RNA was extracted from unsorted whole blood using TRIzol reagent, and germline DNA was obtained with the DNeasy Blood & Tissue kit. At the time of sampling, the patients had chronic HBV infection and had not received any treatment. Before surgery, four milliliters of peripheral blood were collected into K2EDTA tubes. As to this clonotype: Its recognized antigen is unknown. A much larger clone lies one base from this, so it may be a read error.

This TCR was sampled from a man aged 35-49 years with primary liver carcinoma and hepatitis B virus infection. The sample was peripheral blood.

Here the CDR3 is given as CASGRRQVDEQFF. Here is the DNA: TGTGCCAGCGGCCGGAGGCAGGTCGATGAGCAGTTCTTC. The chain is encoded by TRBV6-2 or TRBV6-3 joined to TRBJ2-1; a tentative D call is TRBD2 (5 bases match). Via the germline V gene, CDR1 is MNHEY and CDR2 SVGEGT. V gives up 8 bases and J gives up 8 bases, and the segment between their germline ends measures 16 bases. From the cysteine through the phenylalanine, the CDR3 covers 13 amino acids. The read is trimmed to its CDR3 DNA, 39 bases read in frame from base 1.